The 9 T cell receptor beta chains below all came from one sample that was sequenced in a study of cytomegalovirus exposure and HLA in healthy donors. This PCR relied on a set of 60 Vbeta primers and 13 Jbeta primers. Sequenced by immunoSEQ multiplex PCR; TCRdb stores in-frame clones only, minus some. Of around 150,000 clones detected, more than 70% appear once; the ten largest clones hold about 6.3%. The sequenced sample consisted of PBMCs. The source is a male donor in good health and CMV-seropositive.

The chain combines TRBV6-1 with TRBJ2-5; tentative D call: TRBD2 (6 bases). Germline CDR1 is MNHNS and CDR2 is SASEGT. This CDR3 contains 14 residues. V was clipped by 6 bases and J by 5 bases, with 16 bases between them. CDR3: CASRGVGGRETQYF. The CDR3 region has the DNA TGTGCCAGCAGGGGGGTCGGGGGTAGGGAGACCCAGTACTTC.

The table lists this clone with a few counts. The V call is TRBV6-1, the J call TRBJ1-2; D remains ambiguous. Germline-derived CDR1 and CDR2 are MNHNS and SASEGT. The CDR3 totals 12 residues. Trimming pared 5 bases from V and 6 bases from J, leaving 10 bases between. CDR3 DNA sequence: TGTGCCAGCAGTCTGACTATTCATGGCTACACCTTC. Translated: CASSLTIHGYTF.

This clone occurred a few times. This chain connects TRBV6-1 to TRBJ1-1; perhaps TRBD1 as D (5 bases). The length of the CDR3 is 12 residues. In germline, CDR1 is MNHNS, CDR2 SASEGT. The V end lost 3 bases, the J end lost 8 bases, and 10 bases lay between the germline ends. This chain's CDR3 is CASSEGPNEAFF. The CDR3 DNA sequence: TGTGCCAGCAGTGAGGGGCCCAACGAAGCTTTCTTT.

The chain has TRBV4-1 and TRBJ2-1, with 7 bases identical to TRBD1. V was clipped by 5 bases and J by 7 bases; unmatched bases: 8. There are 14 residues in the CDR3. From germline, CDR1 is MGHRA and CDR2 YSYEKL. This CDR3 reads CASSIPGGKNEQFF. The CDR3 coding sequence is TGCGCCAGCAGCATTCCAGGGGGTAAGAATGAGCAGTTCTTC.

In its sample, this clone was seen a few times. V usage is TRBV28 and J usage is TRBJ2-7; 12 bases align to TRBD2. The CDR3 is 18 residues long. The germline CDR1 and CDR2 sequences are MDHEN and SYDVKM. Trimming removed 6 bases from V and 6 bases from J; junction bases left unmatched: 18. CDR3 loop: CASSRGGTSGFMGFEQYF. CDR3 DNA sequence: TGTGCCAGCAGCCGAGGGGGGACTAGCGGGTTTATGGGGTTCGAGCAGTACTTC.

The chain employs TRBV11-2 and TRBJ2-3, with TRBD2 matching over 9 bases. Germline V gives CDR1 SGHAT, CDR2 FQNNGV. This CDR3 contains 16 residues. Trimming at V came to 5 bases and at J to 8 bases, leaving 14 bases not matched to a gene. The DNA for the CDR3 is TGTGCCAGCAGCGCCCGGGGGGTAGCGGGAGATGTTACGCAGTATTTT. It is translated as CASSARGVAGDVTQYF.

This chain uses TRBV12-5 with TRBJ2-3; TRBD2 matches 7 bases. There are 17 residues in the CDR3. The germline gives CDR1 LGHNT, CDR2 FRNRAP. The ends lost 0 bases at V and 0 bases at J; junction bases unmatched: 6. The CDR3 region is CASGLVPTSASTDTQYF. The CDR3 nucleotides are TGTGCTAGTGGTTTGGTACCCACTAGCGCTAGCACAGATACGCAGTATTTT.

V is TRBV30 and J is TRBJ2-3; 14 nucleotides line up with TRBD2. Germline V CDR1 and CDR2: GTSNPN, SVGIG (reference sequence). The CDR3 consists of 17 residues. Trimming took 2 bases from V and 3 from J; bases not matched to a gene: 7. In DNA form, the CDR3 reads TGTGCCTGGAGTACGGGACTAGCGGGAGTAGGAACAGATACGCAGTATTTT. It is translated as CAWSTGLAGVGTDTQYF.

The chain joins TRBV6-5 to TRBJ1-2; no firm D call. Germline CDR1 reads MNHEY; CDR2 reads SVGAGI. This CDR3 contains 13 residues. Trimming pared 0 bases from V and 4 bases from J, leaving 6 bases between. The CDR3 region has the DNA TGTGCCAGCAGTTACTCCTCCAGCTATGGCTACACCTTC. Translation gives CASSYSSSYGYTF.